Sequencing of this T cell receptor (beta chain) was carried out in a study of chemoradiotherapy in HPV16-positive cancers. Points from the study as a whole: In HPV16-positive patients, HPV-responsive T-cell expansion tracked better recurrence-free survival. Candidate HPV-specific clones and E7-related TCR motifs grew in tumor during treatment. HPV-specific T cells were functionally defined from only two HPV16-positive patients.

This clone occurred once. Its target is unknown. The CDR3 length is 15 residues. V was trimmed by 7 bases and J by 3 bases, leaving 18 bases between them. Germline V gene lookup returns CDR1 MNHNS and CDR2 SASEGT. Over chemoradiotherapy, repertoires were sampled more than once. Sequencing used immunoSEQ multiplex PCR; TCRdb keeps in-frame clones, though not all of them. The data show around 40,000 clones, with more than 65% seen just once and 4.5% to 6.5% held by the top ten. The input for sequencing was blood, taken from a patient who underwent chemoradiotherapy. The source is a human donor with HPV-associated anogenital cancer. This sequence joins TRBV6-1 and TRBJ1-2; D is unclear. CDR3 sequence: CASNSPELGYYGYTF. CDR3 bases: TGTGCCAGCAACAGCCCCGAACTAGGATACTATGGCTACACCTTC.